This T cell receptor (beta chain) was profiled in a study of cytomegalovirus exposure and HLA in healthy donors. Trimming took 9 bases from V and 7 from J, leaving 24 bases between them. Germline V CDR1 and CDR2: MDHEN, SYDVKM. The CDR3 covers 15 residues. Study outcomes and limitations: Later analysis identified 15,000 to 20,000 TCR beta sequences associated with HLA alleles, using a false discovery rate threshold of 0.05. Among the most significant clusters, several appeared linked to common viral pathogens in a later analysis. Being productive about 90% or about 30% of the time was typical of most TCR beta V segments in an earlier analysis.

This clone was observed a single time. The antigen remains undetermined. The PCR used 60 Vbeta and 13 Jbeta primers. Sequenced by immunoSEQ multiplex PCR; TCRdb stores in-frame clones only, minus some. The table records some 91,000 clones, about nine tenths of them present only once. The V gene is TRBV28, the J gene TRBJ1-1, with D possibly being TRBD1 (5 bases). The sequenced material came from PBMCs. The origin of this receptor is a man aged 25 to 45 in good health and CMV-seropositive. The CDR3 coding sequence is TGTGCCAGTCAGGGCGGGGCCCGGAGGATCGGTGAAGCTTTCTTT. Its translation: CASQGGARRIGEAFF.